This TCR beta chain was identified during a study of resident and recirculating memory T cells in vitiligo. Study-level results: Sequences differed between biopsy sites and patients, suggesting private specificity. Clonality differed among vitiligo lesions, with no unique dominant clone.

Per germline, CDR1 SGDLS and CDR2 YYNGEE. J lost 5 bases, V lost 4 bases, and 7 bases had no gene match. The CDR3 length is 15 residues. Note on this clone: The antigen is undetermined.

Produced via immunoSEQ multiplex PCR; TCRdb's table is partial and in-frame only. The data contain 60,000 to 80,000 clones, more than 85% of them singletons. Sequencing used blood. This sequence was found in a male donor with vitiligo. The rearrangement uses TRBV9 and TRBJ1-1; TRBD1 aligns across 11 bases. CDR3 loop: CASSRTGGEGTEAFF. The CDR3 DNA follows: TGTGCCAGCAGCCGGACAGGGGGCGAGGGAACTGAAGCTTTCTTT.